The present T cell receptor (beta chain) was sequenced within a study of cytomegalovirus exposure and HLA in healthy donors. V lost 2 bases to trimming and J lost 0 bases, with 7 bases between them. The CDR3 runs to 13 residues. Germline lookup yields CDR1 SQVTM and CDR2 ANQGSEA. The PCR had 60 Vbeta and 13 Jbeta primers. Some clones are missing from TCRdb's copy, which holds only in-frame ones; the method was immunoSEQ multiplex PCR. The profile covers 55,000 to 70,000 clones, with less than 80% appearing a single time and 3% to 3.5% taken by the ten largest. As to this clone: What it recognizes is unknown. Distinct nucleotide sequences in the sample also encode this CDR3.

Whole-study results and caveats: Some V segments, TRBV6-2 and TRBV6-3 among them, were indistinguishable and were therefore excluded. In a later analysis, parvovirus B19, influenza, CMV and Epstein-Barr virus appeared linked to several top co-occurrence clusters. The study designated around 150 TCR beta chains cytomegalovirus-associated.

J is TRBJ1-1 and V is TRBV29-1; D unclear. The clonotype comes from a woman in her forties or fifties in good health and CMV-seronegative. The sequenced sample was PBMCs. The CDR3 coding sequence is TGCAGCGTTGAACTATCGATGAACACTGAAGCTTTCTTT. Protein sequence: CSVELSMNTEAFF.